One T cell receptor beta chain is described in this entry. Its antigen is still unknown. The record has no base qualities; no much larger clone is one base away. Donors were 40 or so systemically healthy Caucasian individuals from Russia aged roughly 6 to 90 years. Each donor gave ten milliliters of peripheral blood, drawn into EDTA-treated Vacutainer tubes. Ficoll-Paque density-gradient centrifugation was used to isolate PBMCs, with at least 6.5 million per sample. Trizol reagent was used to extract total RNA from the PBMCs, yielding at least 6 micrograms per sample. For every donor, an aliquot of PBMCs went through flow cytometry to measure the percentages of naive CD45RAhigh/CD27high T cells. These data come from a study of blood T cells in healthy people across ages (dated by TCRdb to 2015 to 2017). Background on the whole study: In model experiments, template switching captured roughly one uniquely barcoded TCR beta cDNA molecule for every two T cells. For two donors (one aged 18 to 30 and one aged 80 or older), the study analyzed two additional independent replicas of 1 million unique cDNA reads from the same blood draw. Using deep sequencing normalized with unique cDNA molecular identifiers, the study measured how TCR beta repertoire diversity changes with age. To avoid experimental bias, donors of different ages were spread randomly across the sequencing lanes. The donors were split into four age groups: young (average about 16 years), middle-aged (around 37), aged (more than 60) and long-lived (over 80). On the study overall, not on this receptor specifically: Observed TCR beta diversity per million T cells fell roughly linearly with age, and a significant reduction was already apparent by age around 40. Because the CMV infection status of the donors was unknown, age-related changes in expanded clonotypes may potentially have been confounded. Compared with the aged group, the long-lived group had more naive CD4+ T cells, fewer expanded clones and increased TCR diversity, suggesting age selection. Bulk unsorted PBMC profiling prevented conclusive comparison of naive and antigen-experienced compartments. There was a strong correlation between observed TCR beta diversity and the percentage of naive T cells measured by flow cytometry. Total diversity estimates from one million sequenced T cells were considered lower bounds and underestimates.

Libraries came from 5' RACE. Sequencing was performed on an Illumina HiSeq 2500. A second PCR of about 6 to 11 cycles was performed with a sample-barcoded 5' primer and a J-beta primer mix. Each TCR beta cDNA molecule received a unique molecular identifier from a template-switch 5' adaptor carrying 12 random nucleotides. Each sample yielded at least 2.5 million CDR3-containing paired-end reads. First-strand cDNA was synthesized from all RNA with the Mint cDNA synthesis kit, primed by a TRBC-specific oligonucleotide. Following uracil-DNA glycosylase treatment, a first 18-cycle PCR with universal primers M1SS and BC2_uni_R was performed on all cDNA. On the authors' methods: Each sample was normalized by randomly selecting 1 million high-quality reads, each carrying a distinct molecular identifier. Reads with shared molecular identifiers were discarded instead of being binned into consensus sequences. CDR3 identification, clonotype clustering and error correction used MiTCR with a Q25 quality threshold and the strictest error-elimination algorithm. A nonparametric unseen species model with Euler transformation was used to estimate a lower bound on total TCR beta diversity. TCRdb handled the public reads itself, with Q25 trimming in fastp and clone calling in MiXCR, and kept productive beta chains. Identical CDR3 protein sequences are pooled into one entry, listed with their most common genes and DNA. What appears here as the V and J calls and clone size reflects TCRdb's work, not the paper's. For this sample there are hundreds of thousands of distinct CDR3 sequences; around 52% appear just once. Less than 15% of the sample is held by the ten biggest clonotypes.

The junction shows trimming of 7 bases on V and 4 bases on J, plus 19 bases between the germline ends. The germline V gene (reference sequence) sets CDR1 to MNHEY and CDR2 to SMNVEV. Taken from cysteine to phenylalanine, the CDR3 has 15 residues. Only CDR3 DNA is held: 45 bases, read in frame from base 1. Sequenced sample: blood. The rearrangement joined TRBV27 to TRBJ2-5; perhaps TRBD2 is the D gene, with 6 bases matching. The TCR comes from a woman of 80 years or more in good health. The CDR3 region: CASTFQDRRGETQYF. The nucleotide sequence reads TGTGCCAGCACCTTTCAAGACCGGAGGGGAGAGACCCAGTACTTC.